The subject of this entry is one T cell receptor beta chain. V was shortened by 3 bases and J by 5 bases, with 9 bases between the two germline ends. Germline assignment: CDR1 KGHDR and CDR2 SFDVKD. The CDR3 extends over 13 amino acids. The repertoire was sequenced with immunoSEQ multiplex PCR; TCRdb's copy has only in-frame clones and lacks some. The profile shows under 200,000 clones, just over 90% of them singletons. These data come from a study of T cell responses to AZD1222 COVID-19 vaccine. The chain is built from TRBV24-1 and TRBJ1-2; D not certain. The sample consisted of peripheral blood, taken on day 0 of AZD1222 vaccination. This TCR came from an adult in good health. The CDR3 spells CATSDSRSYGYTF. CDR3 DNA sequence: TGTGCCACCAGTGATAGTAGGTCATATGGCTACACCTTC.